The clone carrying this T cell receptor beta chain was detected only a few times. Germline V lookup: CDR1 MNHNS, CDR2 SASEGT. This CDR3 has 13 residues. J lost 4 bases, V lost 6 bases, and 4 bases had no gene match. The data were taken from a study of blood T cells in healthy people across ages. Through a sample-barcoded 5' primer and a J-beta primer mix, a second PCR was run for about 6 to 11 cycles. TCRdb passed the 5' RACE reads through MiXCR, listing each CDR3 protein once. The top ten hold 15% to 20% of the sample, which has about 1 million distinct CDR3 sequences, more than 40% seen once. This clonotype was sampled from a woman aged 60-70 years in good health. This chain uses TRBV6-1 with TRBJ2-7; 9 nucleotides agree with TRBD1. Sequencing was done on a sample of blood. CDR3 sequence reads: CASRTGGYYEQYF. CDR3 DNA sequence: TGTGCCAGCAGGACAGGGGGGTATTACGAGCAGTACTTC.